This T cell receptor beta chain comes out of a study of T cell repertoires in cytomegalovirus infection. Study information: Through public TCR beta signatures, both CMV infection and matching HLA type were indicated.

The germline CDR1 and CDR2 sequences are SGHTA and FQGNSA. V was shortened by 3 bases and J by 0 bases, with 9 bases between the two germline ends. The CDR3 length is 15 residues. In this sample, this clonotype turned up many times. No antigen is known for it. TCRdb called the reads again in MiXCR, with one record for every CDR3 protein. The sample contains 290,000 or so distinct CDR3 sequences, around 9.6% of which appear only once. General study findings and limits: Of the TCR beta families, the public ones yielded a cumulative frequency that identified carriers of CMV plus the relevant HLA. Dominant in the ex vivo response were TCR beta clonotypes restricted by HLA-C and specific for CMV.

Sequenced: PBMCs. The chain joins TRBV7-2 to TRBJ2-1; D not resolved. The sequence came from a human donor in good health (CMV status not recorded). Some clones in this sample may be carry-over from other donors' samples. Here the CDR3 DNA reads TGTGCCAGCAGCTTTGAGGATAACTCCTACAATGAGCAGTTCTTC. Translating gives CASSFEDNSYNEQFF.